This TCR beta chain was identified during a study of beta chain features in type 1 diabetes. Germline CDR1 reads ENHRY; CDR2 reads SYGVKD. Trimming took 3 bases from V and 0 from J, leaving 10 bases between them. CDR3 size: 15 residues. This clone has only a few counts. Expressed TCRB transcripts were sequenced, since all the RNA that had been isolated was reverse transcribed. The data were produced by immunoSEQ multiplex PCR, yet TCRdb's version contains in-frame clones alone and is incomplete. The repertoire consists of over 700,000 clones, with about 17% occurring once and the leading ten covering roughly 0.025%.

The source of this sequence is a young woman in good health. The sequenced material came from naive CD4+ T cells from blood. V and J are TRBV10-3 and TRBJ2-3, with D possibly matching TRBD1 (6 bases). CDR3 nucleotide sequence: TGTGCCATCAGTGACCGGGACATTAGCACAGATACGCAGTATTTT. The encoded protein is CAISDRDISTDTQYF.